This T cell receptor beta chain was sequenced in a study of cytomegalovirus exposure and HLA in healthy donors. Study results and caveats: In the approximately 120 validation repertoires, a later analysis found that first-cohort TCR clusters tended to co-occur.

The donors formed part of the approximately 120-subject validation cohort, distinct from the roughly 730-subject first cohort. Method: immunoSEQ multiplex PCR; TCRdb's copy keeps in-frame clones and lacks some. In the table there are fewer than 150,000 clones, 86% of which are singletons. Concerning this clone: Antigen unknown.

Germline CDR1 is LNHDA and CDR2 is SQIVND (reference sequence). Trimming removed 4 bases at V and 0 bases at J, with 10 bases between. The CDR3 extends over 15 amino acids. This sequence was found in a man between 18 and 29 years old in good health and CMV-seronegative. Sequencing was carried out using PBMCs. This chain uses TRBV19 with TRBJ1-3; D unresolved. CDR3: CASSTVTRSGNTIYF. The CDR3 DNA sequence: TGTGCCAGTAGTACCGTCACTCGCTCTGGAAACACCATATATTTT. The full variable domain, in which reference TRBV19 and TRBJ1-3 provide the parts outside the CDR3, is DGGITQSPKYLFRKEGQNVTLSCEQNLNHDAMYWYRQDPGQGLRLIYYSQIVNDFQKGDIAEGYSVSREKKESFPLTVTSAQKNPTAFYLCASSTVTRSGNTIYFGEGSWLTVV.